This TCR beta chain was obtained from a study of T cells in Graves' hyperthyroidism and ophthalmopathy. Study details: Blood from the periphery was taken at initial diagnosis, before any treatment.

Amplification of TCR beta CDR3 regions was performed using RNA transcripts as template. In the first-round RT-PCR of the TCR CDR3, the HTBI primer set was used. MiXCR was run by TCRdb on the multiplex PCR reads, yielding one entry per CDR3 protein. In the table there are about 710,000 distinct CDR3 sequences, about 17% of which are singletons. Stable Graves' hyperthyroidism meant no ophthalmopathy progression within 18 months. Notes on the study in general: From stable hyperthyroidism, ophthalmopathy was separated by a 13 V-J model.

This clonotype was recorded many times. Its target is unknown. The CDR3 covers 18 residues. Germline CDR1 reads MDHEN; CDR2 reads SYDVKM. V was pared by 4 bases and J by 7 bases, with 27 bases between. Material for sequencing was blood. This chain connects TRBV28 to TRBJ2-3, with D possibly being TRBD1 (6 bases). The sequence was collected from a man aged 18 to 29 with Graves' hyperthyroidism. CDR3 sequence reads: CASSSNREKRNPLNTQYF. CDR3 nucleotide sequence: TGTGCCAGCAGTTCAAACAGGGAGAAGCGGAACCCCCTAAATACGCAGTATTTT.